This TCR beta chain was identified in a study of cytomegalovirus exposure and HLA in healthy donors. The wider study: In terms of ancestry, the Caucasian-associated cluster contained roughly 80% of the approximately 430 genotyped donors. Study-level points and caveats: With later analysis, a missense DCLRE1C variant became linked to TCR beta V- and J-gene trimming. From TCR beta sequences, most subjects' HLA-A and HLA-B alleles were reportedly predicted accurately.

60 Vbeta and 13 Jbeta primers were used in PCR. Libraries were prepared by immunoSEQ multiplex PCR; TCRdb keeps only in-frame clonotypes and omits some of them. The repertoire table contains approximately 140,000 clones. While unrecorded immune exposures were likely, the donors were nominally healthy when sampled. This CDR3 has 16 residues. V was pared by 4 bases and J by 6 bases, with 13 bases of the junction left unmatched. Germline CDR1 reads LNHDA; CDR2 reads SQIVND (reference sequence). About this clone itself: Its antigen is as yet unknown.

The receptor was isolated from a man aged 35 to 55 in good health and CMV-seronegative. Sequences were obtained from PBMCs. This chain joins TRBV19 and TRBJ1-2, with TRBD1 identical over 8 bases. In DNA form, the CDR3 reads TGTGCCAGTAGTAAGAGTAGGGACAGGCCCGGAAATGGCTACACCTTC. Translation gives CASSKSRDRPGNGYTF.